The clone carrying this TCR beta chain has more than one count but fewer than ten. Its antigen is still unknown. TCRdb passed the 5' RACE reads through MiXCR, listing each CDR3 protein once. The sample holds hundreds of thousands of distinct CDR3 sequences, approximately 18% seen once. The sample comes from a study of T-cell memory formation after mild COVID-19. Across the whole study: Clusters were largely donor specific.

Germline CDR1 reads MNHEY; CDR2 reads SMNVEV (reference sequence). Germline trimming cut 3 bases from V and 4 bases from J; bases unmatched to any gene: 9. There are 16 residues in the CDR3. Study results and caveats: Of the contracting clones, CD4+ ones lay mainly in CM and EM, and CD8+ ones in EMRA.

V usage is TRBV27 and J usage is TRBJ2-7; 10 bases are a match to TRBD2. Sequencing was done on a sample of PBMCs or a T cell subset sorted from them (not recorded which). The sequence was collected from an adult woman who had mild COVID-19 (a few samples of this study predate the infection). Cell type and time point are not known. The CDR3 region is CASSLGSPSGGYEQYF. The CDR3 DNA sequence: TGTGCCAGCAGTTTGGGGTCTCCTAGCGGGGGATACGAGCAGTACTTC.